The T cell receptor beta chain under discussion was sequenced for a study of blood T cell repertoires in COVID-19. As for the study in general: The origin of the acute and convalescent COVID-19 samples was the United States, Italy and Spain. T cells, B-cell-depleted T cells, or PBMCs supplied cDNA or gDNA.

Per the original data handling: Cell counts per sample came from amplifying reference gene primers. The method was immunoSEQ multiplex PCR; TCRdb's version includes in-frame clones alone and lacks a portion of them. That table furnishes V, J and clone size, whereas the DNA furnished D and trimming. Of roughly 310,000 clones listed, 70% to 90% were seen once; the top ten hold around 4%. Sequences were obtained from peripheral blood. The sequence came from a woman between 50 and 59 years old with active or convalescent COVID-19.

The CDR3 nucleotides are TGCAGCGCACGAACCGGGACAGGGGGATCACCCCTCCACTTT. Protein sequence: CSARTGTGGSPLHF. The V gene is TRBV29-1, the J gene TRBJ1-6; the match to TRBD1 covers 11 bases. The CDR3 is 14 amino acids. J gave up 10 bases and V 7 bases, and 9 bases lay outside the gene matches. CDR1 is SQVTM and CDR2 is ANQGSEA in the germline V gene.